A selection of T cell receptor beta chains follows, all from one sample in a study of T cell responses to AZD1222 COVID-19 vaccine. Profiling relied on immunoSEQ multiplex PCR, and the TCRdb table lists in-frame clones only, not all of them. The sample has under 60,000 clones; around 84% are singletons. The source material was peripheral blood, sampled on day 0 of AZD1222 vaccination. The receptors shown here come from an adult in good health. CDR3s include the opening cysteine and the closing phenylalanine or tryptophan. Each record gives: V gene, J gene, D gene, clone size, CDR3 protein, CDR3 DNA. The D gene is left open where the match is weak. Clone size is shown for a subset of rows, as once, few, many or a class of expanded clone.

>TRBV5-4|TRBJ2-7|-|-
CASSWTARDEQYF
TGTGCCAGCAGCTGGACTGCCCGGGACGAGCAGTACTTC
>TRBV7-2|TRBJ2-7|-|-
CASSLADTSSYEQYF
TGTGCCAGCAGCTTAGCCGACACGTCCTCCTACGAGCAGTACTTC
>TRBV5-4|TRBJ2-5|-|-
CASSLDGGAETQYF
TGTGCCAGCAGCTTGGACGGGGGTGCGGAGACCCAGTACTTC
>TRBV13|TRBJ2-5|-|-
CASSLGAAKETQYF
TGTGCCAGCAGCTTAGGGGCAGCCAAAGAGACCCAGTACTTC
>TRBV19|TRBJ2-7|TRBD1|-
CASRTDDRGGAGEQYF
TGTGCCAGTAGAACCGATGACAGGGGAGGTGCGGGCGAGCAGTACTTC
>TRBV9|TRBJ2-1|-|-
CASSVWAASYNEQFF
TGTGCCAGCAGCGTATGGGCAGCCTCCTACAATGAGCAGTTCTTC
>TRBV7-9|TRBJ2-7|TRBD2|-
CASSLASGGLYEQYF
TGTGCCAGCAGCTTGGCTAGCGGGGGACTCTACGAGCAGTACTTC
>TRBV7-8|TRBJ2-3|-|-
CASSLGRGTDTQYF
TGTGCCAGCAGCTTAGGTCGCGGGACAGATACGCAGTATTTT
>TRBV6-6|TRBJ1-4|TRBD1|-
CASSRDRGRGINEKLFF
TGTGCCAGCAGTCGGGACAGGGGGCGGGGTATTAATGAAAAACTGTTTTTT
>TRBV6-5|TRBJ2-7|TRBD2|-
CASRSWAGGPDEQYF
TGTGCCAGCAGATCCTGGGCGGGAGGGCCGGACGAGCAGTACTTC
>TRBV19|TRBJ1-1|-|-
CASSIGQAVAEAFF
TGTGCCAGTAGTATCGGCCAGGCGGTCGCTGAAGCTTTCTTT
>TRBV9|TRBJ2-1|TRBD2|-
CASSAGLAGGFGSYNEQFF
TGTGCCAGCAGCGCTGGACTAGCGGGAGGGTTTGGCTCCTACAATGAGCAGTTCTTC
>TRBV5-1|TRBJ1-1|-|-
CASSLGDLNTEAFF
TGCGCCAGCAGCCTAGGGGACCTGAACACTGAAGCTTTCTTT
>TRBV7-9|TRBJ2-1|-|-
CASSLMGAGSLYYNEQFF
TGTGCCAGCAGCTTGATGGGAGCAGGGAGTCTTTACTACAATGAGCAGTTCTTC
>TRBV11-2|TRBJ1-2|-|-
CASGALFNYGYTF
TGTGCCAGCGGGGCCCTTTTTAACTATGGCTACACCTTC
>TRBV30|TRBJ2-7|-|-
CAWSRGAPAYEQYF
TGTGCCTGGAGTCGCGGAGCCCCAGCTTACGAGCAGTACTTC
>TRBV29-1|TRBJ2-1|TRBD2|-
CSVVAGGRNEQFF
TGCAGCGTTGTGGCGGGAGGCAGAAATGAGCAGTTCTTC
>TRBV6-2/TRBV6-3|TRBJ1-1|TRBD1|-
CASSYATGTGTWNTEAFF
TGTGCCAGCAGTTACGCAACCGGGACAGGGACGTGGAACACTGAAGCTTTCTTT
>TRBV5-6|TRBJ2-7|-|-
CASSDRRRGYEQYF
TGTGCCAGCAGCGACCGGCGCAGGGGCTACGAGCAGTACTTC
>TRBV28|TRBJ2-1|-|-
CASSLLPGLVYNEQFF
TGTGCCAGCAGTTTACTACCGGGACTCGTCTACAATGAGCAGTTCTTC
>TRBV5-6|TRBJ1-2|-|once
CASSLTGTSLNYGYTF
TGTGCCAGCAGCTTGACAGGAACCTCCTTGAACTATGGCTACACCTTC
>TRBV6-6|TRBJ1-2|-|-
CASSPTDYGYTF
TGTGCCAGCAGCCCGACGGACTATGGCTACACCTTC
>TRBV12-3/TRBV12-4|TRBJ1-2|-|-
CASSLTPWDGYTF
TGTGCCAGCAGTTTGACGCCCTGGGATGGCTACACCTTC
>TRBV23-1|TRBJ1-5|-|-
CASSSNQPQHF
TGCGCCAGCAGTAGCAATCAGCCCCAGCATTTT
>TRBV7-2|TRBJ1-3|-|-
CASSLGYLSGNTIYF
TGTGCCAGCAGCTTAGGGTATCTCTCTGGAAACACCATATATTTT
>TRBV7-2|TRBJ2-3|TRBD2|-
CASSLSLAGGPSTDTQYF
TGTGCCAGCAGCTTATCACTAGCGGGGGGGCCTAGCACAGATACGCAGTATTTT
>TRBV11-2|TRBJ2-7|-|few
CASSLRGNYYEQYF
TGTGCCAGCAGCCTCAGGGGCAATTACTACGAGCAGTACTTC
>TRBV21-1|TRBJ2-5|-|-
CARRQDRGRQETQYF
TGTGCCCGCCGACAGGACAGGGGACGCCAAGAGACCCAGTACTTC
>TRBV9|TRBJ1-6|TRBD1|-
CASSESPGQGLNSPLHF
TGTGCCAGCAGCGAAAGCCCGGGACAGGGACTCAATTCACCCCTCCACTTT
>TRBV4-1|TRBJ2-7|TRBD2|-
CASSHNPRLAGEQYF
TGCGCCAGCAGCCATAATCCCCGACTAGCGGGCGAGCAGTACTTC
>TRBV9|TRBJ1-2|TRBD1|once
CASSATGQGAVGYTF
TGTGCCAGCAGCGCCACGGGACAGGGGGCTGTAGGCTACACCTTC
>TRBV27|TRBJ2-7|TRBD1|-
CASSPDRGLEQYF
TGTGCCAGCAGTCCGGACAGGGGGTTAGAGCAGTACTTC
>TRBV20-1|TRBJ1-3|-|-
CSAPLGNTIYF
TGCAGTGCGCCACTAGGAAACACCATATATTTT
>TRBV5-1|TRBJ1-2|-|-
CASSLSPGSDYGYTF
TGCGCCAGCAGCTTGAGCCCAGGGTCGGACTATGGCTACACCTTC
>TRBV27|TRBJ2-2|-|-
CASSLIWSGELFF
TGTGCCAGCAGTTTGATTTGGAGTGGGGAGCTGTTTTTT
>TRBV7-9|TRBJ1-5|-|-
CASSRQSNQPQHF
TGTGCCAGCAGCCGACAGAGCAATCAGCCCCAGCATTTT
>TRBV4-1|TRBJ1-5|-|-
CASSPHRDSNQPQHF
TGCGCCAGCAGCCCGCACAGGGATAGCAATCAGCCCCAGCATTTT
>TRBV4-3|TRBJ1-2|-|-
CASSQVQEARIYGYTF
TGCGCCAGCAGCCAGGTACAGGAGGCGCGGATCTATGGCTACACCTTC
>TRBV7-2|TRBJ2-3|-|-
CASSLKQYTDTQYF
TGTGCCAGCAGCTTAAAGCAGTATACAGATACGCAGTATTTT
>TRBV25-1|TRBJ2-1|-|-
CASSDARGLSSYNEQFF
TGTGCCAGCAGTGACGCTCGGGGGCTGAGCTCCTACAATGAGCAGTTCTTC
>TRBV7-9|TRBJ1-1|-|-
CASSLGGATEAFF
TGTGCCAGCAGCTTGGGGGGCGCCACTGAAGCTTTCTTT
>TRBV10-2|TRBJ2-2|TRBD2|-
CASTRTSGGPNTGELFF
TGCGCCAGCACCCGGACTAGCGGGGGGCCGAACACCGGGGAGCTGTTTTTT
>TRBV5-6|TRBJ2-7|-|-
CASSGAFVATYEQYF
TGTGCCAGCAGCGGCGCTTTTGTCGCTACCTACGAGCAGTACTTC
>TRBV7-9|TRBJ1-1|-|-
CASSFTEAFF
TGTGCCAGCAGCTTCACTGAAGCTTTCTTT
>TRBV6-5|TRBJ2-3|-|few
CASSISDTQYF
TGTGCCAGCAGTATCTCAGATACGCAGTATTTT
>TRBV24-1|TRBJ2-7|-|-
CATRYEQYF
TGTGCCACTCGGTACGAGCAGTACTTC
>TRBV2|TRBJ2-7|-|-
CASSLNEQYF
TGTGCCAGCAGTCTTAACGAGCAGTACTTC
>TRBV30|TRBJ2-7|-|-
CAWSRSGSSYEQYF
TGTGCCTGGAGTAGAAGCGGGTCTTCCTACGAGCAGTACTTC
>TRBV27|TRBJ1-3|-|few
CASSLSRAGNTIYF
TGTGCCAGCAGTTTGAGCAGGGCTGGAAACACCATATATTTT
>TRBV27|TRBJ1-1|TRBD1|-
CASRFRDRVNTEAFF
TGTGCCAGCCGATTTAGAGACAGGGTGAACACTGAAGCTTTCTTT
>TRBV5-4|TRBJ1-6|TRBD1|-
CASSLATGGPSGSPLHF
TGTGCCAGCAGCTTGGCCACAGGGGGCCCGTCTGGTTCACCCCTCCACTTT
>TRBV21-1|TRBJ2-7|-|-
CASSKDHGAEQYF
TGTGCCAGCAGCAAAGATCATGGCGCCGAGCAGTACTTC